This passage covers 17 T cell receptor beta chains from one sample sequenced in a study of T cell clonality in common variable immunodeficiency. Generated by immunoSEQ multiplex PCR, the TCRdb table keeps only in-frame clones and is missing some. This sample has tens of thousands of clones, each found more than once. Sequencing was performed on peripheral blood mononuclear cells. The origin of the receptors is a person between 18 and 75 years old in good health.

This clone was seen at least ten times. The observed sequence ends 3 residues before the CDR3 terminus, with the missing tail filled in from the germline J gene. The genes are TRBV20-1 and TRBJ2-1; TRBD2 aligns across 9 bases. The CDR3 has 15 amino acids. J lost 2 bases, V lost 3 bases, and 5 bases had no gene match. Germline CDR1 and CDR2: DFQATT and SNEGSKA (reference sequence). CDR3 sequence reads: CSASSAGGTYNEQFF. The covered CDR3 bases are TGCAGTGCTAGCTCGGCGGGAGGGACCTACAATGAG.

This clone has a count of ten or more. The observed sequence ends 3 residues before the CDR3 terminus, with the missing tail filled in from the germline J gene. This rearrangement joins TRBV6-2 or TRBV6-3 to TRBJ2-2, with TRBD2 matching over 12 bases. J was trimmed by 3 bases and V by 5 bases; bases with no gene match: 4. Germline V gene lookup returns CDR1 MNHEY and CDR2 SVGEGT. The CDR3 is made up of 16 amino acids. The CDR3 DNA, read in part, is TGTGCCAGCAGTCGACTAGCGGGAGTTTACACCGGGGAG. Translation: CASSRLAGVYTGE. The full-length CDR3 reads as CASSRLAGVYTGELFF.

On this clone: The read finishes 3 residues shy of the CDR3 end, and the germline J gene is used to complete it. V gene TRBV19 combines with J gene TRBJ1-1; tentative D call: TRBD1 (6 bases). The germline V gene has CDR1 LNHDA and CDR2 SQIVND (reference sequence). Trimming took 1 base from V and 5 from J, leaving 23 bases between them. The CDR3 contains 18 residues. CDR3 DNA, as far as it was read: TGTGCCAGTAGTATAGGGATTTTACCGGGACACGATACAACTGAA. Translated, it gives CASSIGILPGHDTTE. The entire CDR3 protein reads CASSIGILPGHDTTEAFF.

This clone was recorded at least ten times. The read terminates 3 residues before the CDR3 end, so the remaining end is supplied by the germline J gene. The V and J genes are TRBV19 and TRBJ1-1; 7 positions agree with TRBD1. The CDR3 sequence is 15 residues long. Trimming took 5 bases from V and 4 from J; bases not matched to a gene: 10. Germline values: CDR1 LNHDA, CDR2 SQIVND (reference sequence). The CDR3 sequence: CASSPQTGRGTEAFF. CDR3 DNA, as far as it was read: TGTGCCAGTAGTCCCCAGACAGGGCGCGGCACTGAA. Drawing the rest from reference TRBV19 and TRBJ1-1, the complete variable domain is DGGITQSPKYLFRKEGQNVTLSCEQNLNHDAMYWYRQDPGQGLRLIYYSQIVNDFQKGDIAEGYSVSREKKESFPLTVTSAQKNPTAFYLCASSPQTGRGTEAFFGQGTRLTVV.

In its sample, this clone was seen many times. The observed sequence ends 3 residues before the CDR3 terminus, with the missing tail filled in from the germline J gene. The chain employs TRBV7-9 and TRBJ2-7; 9 bases are a match to TRBD1. J was trimmed by 1 base and V by 8 bases; bases with no gene match: 3. The CDR3 covers 13 residues. Germline V gene data show CDR1 as SEHNR and CDR2 as FQNEAQ (reference sequence). CDR3 bases read: TGTGCCAGCGGACAGGGGCCATCCTACGAG. This gives the protein CASGQGPSYE. Given in full, the CDR3 is CASGQGPSYEQYF.

Ten or more counts support this clone. The CDR3 end lies 3 residues beyond the end of the read and is filled in from the germline J gene. V gene TRBV19 combines with J gene TRBJ2-3, with 9 nucleotides matching TRBD1. This CDR3 has 17 amino acids. Trimming cost V 5 bases and J 2 bases; bases outside gene matches: 11. Germline lookup yields CDR1 LNHDA and CDR2 SQIVND (reference sequence). The chain's CDR3 is CASSSPLDRGTTDTQYF. CDR3 DNA, as far as it was read: TGTGCCAGTAGTTCCCCCCTCGACAGGGGGACCACAGATACG.

This clone was detected only a few times. The read is 3 residues too short to cover the CDR3 end, so that end is filled in from the germline J gene. The V and J genes are TRBV19 and TRBJ2-2; TRBD1 is a possible D gene (6 bases). The V gene's germline CDR1 is LNHDA and CDR2 SQIVND (reference sequence). This CDR3 has 17 residues. CDR3 sequence reads: CASRGFGDLRGNSPLFF. The covered CDR3 bases are TGTGCCAGTAGAGGATTCGGAGATCTCAGGGGCAATTCACCG.

This clone has ten or more counts. From the germline J gene comes the end of the CDR3, since the read stops 3 residues before it. The rearrangement joins TRBV19 to TRBJ1-5, with TRBD1 identical over 11 bases. The J segment lost 6 bases and the V segment lost 5 bases, leaving 6 bases of the junction unmatched. Per germline, CDR1 LNHDA and CDR2 SQIVND (reference sequence). The CDR3 covers 15 residues. Partial CDR3 DNA: TGTGCCAGTAGTTTCGGACAGGGGGCAAGTCAGCCC. It specifies CASSFGQGASQP. The full CDR3 sequence reads CASSFGQGASQPQHF.

Notes on this clone: The read ends 3 residues shy of where the CDR3 ends; the end is completed using the germline J gene. The J gene is TRBJ2-1, the V gene TRBV19; TRBD1 aligns across 9 bases. Losses at the gene ends were 5 bases for V and 7 bases for J; bases not matched to a gene: 12. The CDR3 sequence is 16 residues long. Looked up from germline, CDR1 is LNHDA and CDR2 is SQIVND (reference sequence). The CDR3 sequence: CASSPLRGQGRNEQFF. CDR3 DNA (partial): TGTGCCAGTAGTCCCCTCAGGGGACAGGGTCGTAATGAG.

This clone was seen ten or more times. The read ends 3 residues early relative to the CDR3; the germline J gene fills the gap. The chain links TRBV5-1 to TRBJ2-2, with TRBD2 matching 13 bases. From germline, CDR1 is SGHRS and CDR2 YFSETQ. The V gene end was trimmed by 4 bases and the J gene end by 9 bases; junction bases not matched to a gene: 9. The CDR3 is 16 residues long. The CDR3 here is CASSPAGLAGARELFF. CDR3 bases read: TGCGCCAGCAGCCCCGCCGGACTAGCGGGAGCCAGGGAG.

This clone was counted many times. The read terminates 3 residues before the CDR3 end, so the remaining end is supplied by the germline J gene. This chain joins TRBV30 and TRBJ1-5, with D perhaps TRBD1 (6 bases). The CDR3 has 14 amino acids. Trimming stripped 0 bases from V and 6 bases from J, with 12 bases between. Germline CDR1 and CDR2: GTSNPN and SVGIG (reference sequence). The CDR3 here is CAWSVQGRGQPQHF. The covered CDR3 bases are TGTGCCTGGAGTGTACAGGGACGGGGTCAGCCC.

This clone was detected a few times. The observed sequence ends 3 residues before the CDR3 terminus, with the missing tail filled in from the germline J gene. This chain connects TRBV5-6 to TRBJ1-2; D might be TRBD1 (5 bases). Per germline, CDR1 SGHDT and CDR2 YYEEEE. The CDR3 consists of 15 residues. The CDR3 reads CASSLLDLGVRGYTF. The DNA read from the CDR3 is TGTGCCAGCAGCTTGTTGGATTTAGGGGTTCGGGGC.

This clone has ten or more counts. Read sequence stops 3 residues before the CDR3 end, and the germline J gene provides the missing end. The chain is built from TRBV29-1 and TRBJ2-1; 8 positions match TRBD1. J was trimmed by 3 bases and V by 0 bases; bases with no gene match: 7. CDR3 size: 16 residues. Germline V gives CDR1 SQVTM, CDR2 ANQGSEA. CDR3 DNA, as far as it was read: TGCAGCGTTGAAGATCGGGGACAGGCCTTCTACAATGAG. Translating it yields CSVEDRGQAFYNE. The CDR3 in full is CSVEDRGQAFYNEQFF.

This clone was counted at least ten times. The read finishes 3 residues shy of the CDR3 end, and the germline J gene is used to complete it. The chain recombines TRBV7-9 with TRBJ1-1; 9 bases are a match to TRBD1. Trimming took 4 bases from V and 3 from J; bases not matched to a gene: 6. This CDR3 is 15 amino acids long. The germline V gene encodes CDR1 SEHNR and CDR2 FQNEAQ (reference sequence). The CDR3 sequence is CASSWDRDVDTEAFF. The part of the CDR3 DNA that was read is TGTGCCAGCAGCTGGGACAGGGATGTCGACACTGAA.

The sample holds many counts of this clone. The DNA read from the CDR3 is TGCAGTGCTCCTCTAGCGGGGGAGAGAGAGACC. Translation gives CSAPLAGERET. The full CDR3 reads CSAPLAGERETQYF. The chain has TRBV20-1 and TRBJ2-5, with 10 bases lining up with TRBD2. The read is 3 residues too short to cover the CDR3 end, so that end is filled in from the germline J gene. Unmatched junction bases numbered 7, after V lost 5 bases and J lost 4 bases. Germline-derived CDR1 and CDR2 are DFQATT and SNEGSKA (reference sequence). CDR3 length: 14 residues.

Many counts were recorded for this clone. With the read ending 3 residues before the CDR3 end, the germline J gene is used to fill in that end. Different DNA sequences within this sample yield the same CDR3. V and J are TRBV19 and TRBJ2-3; D is perhaps TRBD2 (5 bases). Germline V gene data show CDR1 as LNHDA and CDR2 as SQIVND (reference sequence). Trimming left V 2 bases short and J 4 bases short, with 13 bases between. The CDR3 runs 15 residues. The CDR3 protein is CASSISRGPPDTQYF. Incomplete CDR3 DNA: TGTGCCAGTAGTATAAGCCGAGGGCCCCCAGATACG.

This clone was seen at least ten times. The read comes to an end 3 residues before the CDR3 does, leaving the germline J gene to fill in the end. V is TRBV7-8 and J is TRBJ1-6; TRBD1 aligns across 7 bases. CDR3 length equals 17 residues. J was trimmed by 5 bases and V by 2 bases; bases with no gene match: 9. The germline CDR1 and CDR2 sequences are SGHVS and FQNEAQ. Partial CDR3 DNA: TGTGCCAGCAGCTTATTGAGGGGGCCCTTCGATAATTCACCC. This sequence encodes CASSLLRGPFDNSP. The whole CDR3 is CASSLLRGPFDNSPLHF.